This TCR beta chain stems from a study of blood T cell repertoires in COVID-19. About the research overall: Both acute and convalescent COVID-19 samples were obtained from the United States, Italy and Spain. The cDNA or gDNA used as material had been derived from T cells, B-cell-depleted T cells, or PBMCs.

One Seattle source followed patients from active infection through their disease course. Looked up from germline, CDR1 is SGHNT and CDR2 is YENEEA. Trimming pared 4 bases from V and 5 bases from J, leaving 23 bases between. The CDR3 covers 17 residues. In the source study's methods: Amplification from reference gene primers served as the basis for estimated nucleated cell counts. Sequenced by immunoSEQ multiplex PCR; TCRdb stores in-frame clones only, minus some. That table is the source of V, J and clone size, and D and trimming were worked out from the DNA. This sample has hundreds of thousands of clones, with around 86% found just once.

The chain employs TRBV11-3 and TRBJ2-5, with D maybe TRBD1 (8 bases). This sequence originates from a woman between 50 and 59 years old with COVID-19, enrolled during active disease. Sequencing input: peripheral blood. In DNA, the CDR3 is TGTGCCAGCAGCTCCCGGACAGGGAGGGGGCTAGGGGAGACCCAGTACTTC. Protein: CASSSRTGRGLGETQYF.